The clone carrying this T cell receptor beta chain was detected many times. The data were obtained in a study of T-cell reconstitution after alpha-beta-depleted transplantation in children. For TCRbeta, the library was prepared with unique molecular identifiers. One entry per CDR3 protein, called by TCRdb with MiXCR from the PCR reads. Seen here are around 72,000 distinct CDR3 sequences, just under 5% observed once, and the top ten hold under 20%. Trimming shortened V by 0 bases and J by 0 bases, and 7 bases separated the two germline ends. Per the germline V gene, CDR1 is SGHRS and CDR2 is YFSETQ. The CDR3 is 14 residues long.

The sequence was collected from a boy under two years old who had a stem cell transplant for acute myeloid leukemia, so the T cells may come from the graft donor. This chain links TRBV5-1 with TRBJ2-7; a possible D gene is TRBD1 (5 bases). This specimen was PBMCs, mostly from graft donor cells, taken 180 days after TCRalphabeta/CD19-depleted stem cell transplant. The CDR3 coding sequence is TGCGCCAGCAGCTTGGGGGGCGACTCCTACGAGCAGTACGTC. Amino acids: CASSLGGDSYEQYV.